This passage covers 3 T cell receptor beta chains from one sample sequenced in a study of T cell responses to AZD1222 COVID-19 vaccine. Data came from immunoSEQ multiplex PCR; TCRdb stores just in-frame clones and leaves some out. Among 94,000 or so clones listed, about 89% were seen once. This material consisted of peripheral blood, taken on day 0 of AZD1222 vaccination. These receptors were obtained from an adult in good health.

This clone has more than one count but fewer than ten. This chain links TRBV4-3 with TRBJ2-1, with D possibly matching TRBD1 (6 bases). V gave up 0 bases and J gave up 7 bases, with 16 bases separating them. The length of the CDR3 is 16 residues. The germline V gene encodes CDR1 LGHNA and CDR2 YSLEER. In nucleotides, the CDR3 is TGCGCCAGCAGCCAAGAAACCTGGGCAGGGGATAATGAGCAGTTCTTC. Protein product: CASSQETWAGDNEQFF.

The count of this clone is one. The chain links TRBV5-4 to TRBJ2-6; D is uncertain. V was cut by 5 bases and J by 4 bases, with 13 bases left in between. The CDR3 spans 15 residues. CDR1 SGHNT and CDR2 YYREEE come from the germline V gene (reference sequence). As DNA, the CDR3 is TGTGCCAGCAGACCCGTTGGGTCCGGGGCCAACGTCCTGACTTTC. Its protein product is CASRPVGSGANVLTF.

The chain is built from TRBV5-6 and TRBJ1-2; TRBD1 aligns across 7 bases. CDR1 is SGHDT and CDR2 is YYEEEE in the germline V gene. The CDR3 has 14 amino acids. V trimming: 4 bases; J trimming: 8 bases; junction bases outside the gene matches: 11. The CDR3: CASSIRQGLSGYTF. In DNA form, the CDR3 reads TGTGCCAGCAGCATCCGACAGGGTTTATCGGGCTACACCTTC. Drawing the rest from reference TRBV5-6 and TRBJ1-2, the complete variable domain is DAGVTQSPTHLIKTRGQQVTLRCSPKSGHDTVSWYQQALGQGPQFIFQYYEEEERQRGNFPDRFSGHQFPNYSSELNVNALLLGDSALYLCASSIRQGLSGYTFGSGTRLTVV.